Listed below are T cell receptor beta chains from one sample, sequenced in a study of T cell repertoires in cytomegalovirus infection. Their cognate antigens are unknown. TCRdb used MiXCR to reprocess the reads, holding one entry per CDR3 protein. The sample lists about 500,000 distinct CDR3 sequences; 30% to 40% were seen once. The source material was cultured PBMCs, sampled from culture after CMV antigen stimulation. These receptors all stem from a human donor in good health (CMV status not recorded). Some clones in this sample may be carry-over from other donors' samples. Both conserved end residues are part of each CDR3. The D gene is left open where the match is weak. Clone size appears in some rows only: once, few, many, or a class for an expanded clone.

TRBD1,many,TRBV7-2,TRBJ2-2,TGTGCCAGCAGCCTCCGGGACAGGGGGTCTGACGCCGGGGAGCTGTTTTTT,CASSLRDRGSDAGELFF
TRBD1,many,TRBV7-9,TRBJ1-1,TGTGCCAGCAGAACGATCGCACAGGGGGCGATCACTGAAGCTTTCTTT,CASRTIAQGAITEAFF
-,few,TRBV4-1,TRBJ1-5,TGCGCCAGCAGCCAATTTCGGGGGAATCAGCCCCAGCATTTT,CASSQFRGNQPQHF
-,-,TRBV5-6,TRBJ1-5,TGTGCCAGCAGCTTGGAAGGGCGGCCCCAGCATTTT,CASSLEGRPQHF
TRBD1,few,TRBV19,TRBJ1-4,TGTGCCAGTAATCCGGGACAGGGTAACGAAAAACTGTTTTTT,CASNPGQGNEKLFF
TRBD1,-,TRBV19,TRBJ1-2,TGTGCCAGTAGTATGGGGGGACAGAACTATGGCTACACCTTC,CASSMGGQNYGYTF
-,-,TRBV23-1,TRBJ2-7,TGCGCCAGCAGTCACCCGACCTACGAGCAGTACTTC,CASSHPTYEQYF
-,-,TRBV7-3,TRBJ2-3,TGTGCCAGCAGCACGGATATAGGGACTCGGTATACGCAGTATTTT,CASSTDIGTRYTQYF
-,many,TRBV24-1,TRBJ2-1,TGTGCCACCAGTGATGCCTCTGGACAAGTCTACAATGAGCAGTTCTTC,CATSDASGQVYNEQFF
-,-,TRBV20-1,TRBJ2-7,TGCAGTGCCAAACTGGCAGGGGCTTACGAGCAGTACTTC,CSAKLAGAYEQYF
TRBD2,-,TRBV7-9,TRBJ2-7,TGTGCCAGCAGCTTAAGTCGCGGGAGTATTGAGCAGTACTTC,CASSLSRGSIEQYF
-,-,TRBV7-8,TRBJ1-3,TGTGCCAGCAGCCCCCAGGGTCTCTCTGGAAACACCATATATTTT,CASSPQGLSGNTIYF
-,-,TRBV10-3,TRBJ2-4,TGTGCCATCAGTGACCGGGACGTTGAACTAGCCAAAAACATTCAGTACTTC,CAISDRDVELAKNIQYF
-,-,TRBV2,TRBJ1-5,TGTGCCAGCAGTTTCGACAGGCGCAATCAGCCCCAGCATTTT,CASSFDRRNQPQHF
-,-,TRBV7-8,TRBJ2-4,TGTGCCAGCAGCTTACTGCTTGGGGCGGGCTACATTCAGTACTTC,CASSLLLGAGYIQYF
-,-,TRBV6-5,TRBJ2-7,TGTGCCAGCAGTGACCAGGGGCTGGGCGAGCAGTACTTC,CASSDQGLGEQYF
TRBD2,-,TRBV28,TRBJ2-7,TGTGCCAGCAGTTTTGTGAGCGGGAGGGTACGGGAGCAGTACTTC,CASSFVSGRVREQYF
-,-,TRBV28,TRBJ2-1,TGTGCCAGCAGTCACGAGTTAAATGAGCAGTTCTTC,CASSHELNEQFF
TRBD1,-,TRBV4-1,TRBJ2-1,TGCGCCAGCAGCCACCGGGACAGGGGCTCGGATGAGCAGTTCTTC,CASSHRDRGSDEQFF
-,-,TRBV28,TRBJ1-4,TGTGCCAGCTGCCAGGGGCGGGAAAAACTGTTTTTT,CASCQGREKLFF
-,-,TRBV19,TRBJ1-2,TGTGCCAGTAGGGACCTTTCCAGGGGACCTAACTATGGCTACACCTTC,CASRDLSRGPNYGYTF
-,few,TRBV7-9,TRBJ2-7,TGTGCCAGCAGCTTAGGACTAGGTGGCTCCTACGAGCAGTACTTC,CASSLGLGGSYEQYF
TRBD2,-,TRBV20-1,TRBJ2-1,TGCAGTGCTAAACCGGGACTAGCGGGACATGAGCAGTTCTTC,CSAKPGLAGHEQFF
TRBD1,-,TRBV12-3/TRBV12-4,TRBJ1-5,TGTGCCAGCAGTTTCTACGGGACAGCACCTAATCAGCCCCAGCATTTT,CASSFYGTAPNQPQHF
TRBD2,-,TRBV7-9,TRBJ2-2,TGTGCCAGCAGCTTAGCTGCGGGACTAGCGGTACCGAACACCGGGGAGCTGTTTTTT,CASSLAAGLAVPNTGELFF
TRBD1,few,TRBV6-1,TRBJ1-4,TGTGCCAGCAGTCGACAGGGGGCGACTAATGAAAAACTGTTTTTT,CASSRQGATNEKLFF
TRBD1,-,TRBV11-2,TRBJ2-3,TGTGCCAGCAGCAGACGGGACAGGTCCCTTAGCACAGATACGCAGTATTTT,CASSRRDRSLSTDTQYF
TRBD2,-,TRBV29-1,TRBJ2-2,TGCAGCCTTAAGGGACTAGCGGGATCCCAGGACGGGGAGCTGTTTTTT,CSLKGLAGSQDGELFF
-,once,TRBV19,TRBJ2-2,TGTGCCAGTACAAGCAGCGGGAACACCGGGGAGCTGTTTTTT,CASTSSGNTGELFF
TRBD2,once,TRBV27,TRBJ2-1,TGTGCCAGCAGTTTCATTCGTGGGCTAGCGGGAACTGAGCAGTTCTTC,CASSFIRGLAGTEQFF
TRBD2,-,TRBV4-1,TRBJ2-7,TGCGCCAGCAGCCACCTCGAAACTAGCGGCTACGAGCAGTACTTC,CASSHLETSGYEQYF
-,-,TRBV4-2,TRBJ1-4,TGTGCCAGCAGCTCGCGCAAGGGGAATGCTAATGAAAAACTGTTTTTT,CASSSRKGNANEKLFF
TRBD1,once,TRBV4-2,TRBJ1-2,TGTGCCAGCAGCCAAGGAGGGACAGGGACTAACTATGGCTACACCTTC,CASSQGGTGTNYGYTF
-,-,TRBV5-5,TRBJ1-1,TGTGCCAGCAGCTTGGTAAGCGGAGCTTTCTTT,CASSLVSGAFF
TRBD2,-,TRBV27,TRBJ2-1,TGTGCCAGCAGTCCGCTAGCGGGAGTTCGATACAATGAGCAGTTCTTC,CASSPLAGVRYNEQFF
TRBD1,many,TRBV7-2,TRBJ1-3,TGTGCCAGCAGCCAAGGACAGGGAAGCTCTGGAAACACCATATATTTT,CASSQGQGSSGNTIYF
-,many,TRBV7-2,TRBJ1-4,TGTGCCAGCAGCTTAGCGTCGACTGCAACTAATGAAAAACTGTTTTTT,CASSLASTATNEKLFF